These 32 T cell receptor beta chains originate from one sample sequenced in a study of T cells in Graves' hyperthyroidism and ophthalmopathy. Amplified TCR beta CDR3 regions came from RNA transcripts. The study used the HTBI primer set for a first-round RT-PCR of the TCR CDR3. One entry per CDR3 protein, called by TCRdb with MiXCR from the multiplex PCR reads. The data hold around 340,000 distinct CDR3 sequences, with 15% to 20% observed a single time. Sequencing used blood. Receptors originate from a woman in her forties with Graves' ophthalmopathy.

At least ten counts were recorded for this clonotype. The chain couples TRBV20-1 to TRBJ1-1, with 8 bases identical to TRBD1. The germline gives CDR1 DFQATT, CDR2 SNEGSKA (reference sequence). V gave up 0 bases and J gave up 5 bases; unmatched junction bases: 5. The CDR3 is made up of 14 amino acids. The CDR3 sequence is CSARDLDRVTEAFF. For the CDR3, the DNA is TGCAGTGCTAGAGACCTGGACAGGGTTACTGAAGCTTTCTTT.

This clonotype showed up just a few times. The chain combines TRBV6-5 with TRBJ1-1; the D is unclear. CDR1 is MNHEY, CDR2 SVGAGI, per germline. V gave up 2 bases and J gave up 2 bases, with 9 bases separating them. The CDR3 spans 14 residues. For the CDR3, the DNA is TGTGCCAGCAGTTACGGGATAGGAAACACTGAAGCTTTCTTT. It is translated as CASSYGIGNTEAFF.

This clonotype was seen at least ten times. The genes are TRBV20-1 and TRBJ2-7; TRBD2 aligns across 10 bases. Germline V lookup: CDR1 DFQATT, CDR2 SNEGSKA (reference sequence). Losses at the gene ends were 6 bases for V and 7 bases for J; bases not matched to a gene: 15. The CDR3 runs 15 residues. The CDR3 here is CSARPSAGGSGEQYF. The CDR3 nucleotides are TGCAGTGCCCGTCCCTCAGCGGGAGGGTCGGGTGAGCAGTACTTC.

This clonotype was counted at least ten times. It may be a read error: a sequence one base away is much more abundant. The chain is built from TRBV6-2 or TRBV6-3 and TRBJ2-7, with 12 bases identical to TRBD2. Germline values: CDR1 MNHEY, CDR2 SVGEGT. The CDR3 length is 13 residues. CDR3 sequence (DNA): TGTGCCAGCAAACTAGCGGGAGGAAACGAGCGGTACTTC. It translates to CASKLAGGNERYF.

Ten or more counts support this clonotype. The chain joins TRBV2 to TRBJ1-5, with TRBD1 identical over 9 bases. This CDR3 contains 14 residues. The V and J ends lost 5 bases and 7 bases, in that order; junction bases with no gene match: 6. Per the germline V gene, CDR1 is SNHLY and CDR2 is FYNNEI. The CDR3 loop reads CASSFDRGKQPQHF. The CDR3 nucleotides are TGTGCCAGCAGTTTTGACAGGGGGAAACAGCCCCAGCATTTT.

The chain joins TRBV6-5 to TRBJ2-7, with D possibly called TRBD1 or TRBD2 (5 bases each). V shed 0 bases and J shed 6 bases, with 15 bases lying between them. This CDR3 is built from 15 residues. CDR1 is MNHEY, CDR2 SVGAGI, per germline. Here the CDR3 DNA reads TGTGCCAGCAGTTACTCACTGAGGGGCTCAGGCGAGCAGTACTTC. Its translation: CASSYSLRGSGEQYF.

This clonotype appeared many times. The chain joins TRBV7-2 to TRBJ1-1; D is unresolved. Germline values: CDR1 SGHTA, CDR2 FQGNSA. V was cut by 1 base and J by 4 bases, with 10 bases left in between. CDR3 size: 14 residues. CDR3: CASSLVVGRTEAFF. CDR3 bases: TGTGCCAGCAGCTTAGTTGTAGGGCGCACTGAAGCTTTCTTT. Full variable domain (missing parts from reference TRBV7-2 and TRBJ1-1): GAGVSQSPSNKVTEKGKDVELRCDPISGHTALYWYRQSLGQGLEFLIYFQGNSAPDKSGLPSDRFSAERTGGSVSTLTIQRTQQEDSAVYLCASSLVVGRTEAFFGQGTRLTVV.

This clonotype appeared many times. The rearrangement uses TRBV30 and TRBJ2-7; 7 bases are a match to TRBD1. Germline V gene data show CDR1 as GTSNPN and CDR2 as SVGIG (reference sequence). J was trimmed by 3 bases and V by 1 base; bases with no gene match: 12. The CDR3 totals 16 residues. CDR3 in DNA: TGTGCCTGGAGTGGCCCCAACAGGGGTAACAGCTACGAGCAGTACTTC. It codes for CAWSGPNRGNSYEQYF.

This clonotype has a count of ten or more. This chain connects TRBV7-2 to TRBJ2-7, with 11 nucleotides matching TRBD1. The CDR3 sequence is 15 residues long. V lost 5 bases to trimming and J lost 5 bases; unmatched junction nucleotides: 8. The germline V gene has CDR1 SGHTA and CDR2 FQGNSA. The CDR3 reads CASSPGGTGGNEQYF. The CDR3 DNA follows: TGTGCCAGCAGCCCAGGTGGGACAGGGGGAAACGAGCAGTACTTC.

This clonotype was detected many times. The chain joins TRBV12-3 or TRBV12-4 to TRBJ2-4, with 8 bases matching TRBD1. V dropped 5 bases and J dropped 5; count of bases not matched to a gene: 2. This CDR3 spans 13 amino acids. Here the CDR3 reads CASSDRGQNIQYF. In DNA, the CDR3 is TGTGCCAGCAGTGACAGGGGCCAAAACATTCAGTACTTC.

The chain uses TRBV6-1 and TRBJ2-2; TRBD1 is a possible D gene (6 bases). V lost 6 bases and J lost 7, with 12 bases in between. CDR1 is MNHNS and CDR2 is SASEGT in the germline V gene. The CDR3 sequence is 13 residues long. This CDR3 reads CASSNTGFGELFF. The CDR3 DNA reads as TGTGCCAGCAGCAATACAGGGTTCGGGGAGCTGTTTTTT.

This rearrangement joins TRBV12-3 or TRBV12-4 to TRBJ1-1, with a possible D match to TRBD1 (5 bases). The CDR3 is 11 amino acids. V gave up 2 bases and J gave up 11 bases, with 9 bases separating them. CDR3 DNA: TGTGCCAGCAGTTTACGCAGGGCGGCTTTCTTT. The encoded protein is CASSLRRAAFF.

The table lists this clonotype with many counts. The CDR3 loop is CASSLAGDIYEQYF. CDR3 coding DNA: TGTGCCAGCAGCTTAGCGGGAGATATTTACGAGCAGTACTTC. V gene TRBV6-5 combines with J gene TRBJ2-7; 9 nucleotides align to TRBD2. The length of the CDR3 is 14 residues. Germline CDR1 is MNHEY and CDR2 is SVGAGI. J gave up 4 bases and V 6 bases, and 7 bases lay outside the gene matches.

This clonotype has ten or more counts. V gene TRBV29-1 combines with J gene TRBJ2-7, with D perhaps TRBD1 or TRBD2 (5 bases each). The germline gives CDR1 SQVTM, CDR2 ANQGSEA. Trimming removed 6 bases at V and 4 bases at J, with 22 bases between. This CDR3 is built from 15 residues. This CDR3 reads CSVRPMPGREYEQYF. CDR3 DNA sequence: TGCAGCGTACGCCCCATGCCGGGACGGGAATACGAGCAGTACTTC.

This clonotype was found many times. This sequence joins TRBV2 and TRBJ2-7, with TRBD1 as a possible D gene (5 bases). The germline V and J ends were trimmed by 6 bases and 3 bases, with 15 bases remaining between them. This CDR3 is 14 amino acids long. Germline V gives CDR1 SNHLY, CDR2 FYNNEI. The CDR3 spells CASRIGQELYEQYF. DNA for the CDR3: TGTGCCAGCAGGATTGGACAAGAACTCTACGAGCAGTACTTC.

This clonotype was found many times. The rearrangement uses TRBV9 and TRBJ1-5, with a tentative D call TRBD1 (5 bases). The CDR3 contains 15 residues. Germline values: CDR1 SGDLS, CDR2 YYNGEE. Trimming stripped 3 bases from V and 3 bases from J, with 13 bases between. The CDR3 spells CASSAGEGHNQPQHF. CDR3 in DNA: TGTGCCAGCAGCGCGGGGGAGGGTCACAATCAGCCCCAGCATTTT.

The sample holds a few counts of this clonotype. The chain has TRBV2 and TRBJ1-1, with a weak D call TRBD1 (5 bases). Germline CDR1 is SNHLY and CDR2 is FYNNEI. The CDR3 is 13 amino acids. The V end was cut by 8 bases, the J end by 5 bases, with 15 bases between. CDR3 sequence: CASSTGGETEAFF. DNA for the CDR3: TGTGCCAGCTCTACAGGAGGAGAGACTGAAGCTTTCTTT. The full variable domain, with the rest looked up from reference TRBV2 and TRBJ1-1, is EPEVTQTPSHQVTQMGQEVILRCVPISNHLYFYWYRQILGQKVEFLVSFYNNEISEKSEIFDDQFSVERPDGSNFTLKIRSTKLEDSAMYFCASSTGGETEAFFGQGTRLTVV.

This clonotype was seen at least ten times. V gene TRBV10-3 combines with J gene TRBJ2-5, with TRBD1 matching over 7 bases. CDR1 and CDR2 from the germline V gene are ENHRY and SYGVKD. V lost 6 bases and J lost 2; bases outside the gene matches: 6. The CDR3 has 14 amino acids. This CDR3 is CAIRKRDRQETQYF. CDR3 bases: TGTGCCATCAGGAAAAGGGACAGACAAGAGACCCAGTACTTC.

This clonotype has ten or more counts. J is TRBJ2-7 and V is TRBV20-1, with TRBD1 matching 9 bases. Per germline, CDR1 DFQATT and CDR2 SNEGSKA (reference sequence). The CDR3 totals 17 residues. With V trimmed by 3 bases and J by 2 bases, 14 bases remained unmatched. The CDR3 loop reads CSASEAYRDRDPYEQYF. CDR3 DNA: TGCAGTGCTAGTGAAGCCTACCGGGACAGGGACCCCTACGAGCAGTACTTC.

This clonotype was detected ten times or more. The chain combines TRBV28 with TRBJ2-2, with D maybe TRBD1 (5 bases). Germline CDR1 MDHEN, CDR2 SYDVKM. The CDR3 runs 16 residues. V was pared by 9 bases and J by 2 bases, with 19 bases between. DNA for the CDR3: TGTGCCAGTTCGGGCCTTGGACAAGAAAACACCGGGGAGCTGTTTTTT. It codes for CASSGLGQENTGELFF.

This clonotype was picked up many times. The genes are TRBV30 and TRBJ2-2; D is unresolved. Germline V lookup: CDR1 GTSNPN, CDR2 SVGIG (reference sequence). V gave up 1 base and J gave up 4 bases, with 7 bases separating them. The CDR3 runs 13 residues. DNA of the CDR3: TGTGCCTGGAGTGACTTAGGCACCGGGGAGCTGTTTTTT. Its protein product is CAWSDLGTGELFF.

This clonotype was observed many times. This sequence joins TRBV19 and TRBJ1-2, with no clear D. Trimming removed 5 bases from V and 2 bases from J, with 6 bases in between. The germline gives CDR1 LNHDA, CDR2 SQIVND (reference sequence). This CDR3 spans 12 amino acids. CDR3 sequence: CASSSGNYGYTF. CDR3 DNA: TGTGCCAGTAGTTCAGGCAACTATGGCTACACCTTC.

This clonotype was seen only a few times. This is likely a read error, given that the CDR3 carries no conserved phenylalanine or tryptophan at its end. The CDR3: CASSFLSRERYEQYL. DNA of the CDR3: TGTGCCAGCAGCTTTCTTTCGCGGGAGAGGTACGAGCAGTACCTC. This sequence joins TRBV7-2 and TRBJ2-7; 7 bases map to TRBD2. From germline, CDR1 is SGHTA and CDR2 FQGNSA. The CDR3 spans 15 residues. V lost 3 bases to trimming and J lost 4 bases; unmatched junction nucleotides: 9.

This clonotype was detected many times. CDR3 DNA sequence: TGCAGCGTTGAAGCGGCAGGCTACGAGCAGTACTTC. Translated, it gives CSVEAAGYEQYF. The rearrangement links TRBV29-1 to TRBJ2-7; D ambiguous. CDR1 and CDR2 (germline): SQVTM, ANQGSEA. V was cut by 1 base and J by 3 bases, with 7 bases left in between. The CDR3 runs to 12 residues.

This clonotype was seen ten or more times. This may stem from a read error, because a much larger clone lies one nucleotide away. The chain uses TRBV12-3 or TRBV12-4 and TRBJ1-1; no clear D gene. The V and J ends lost 5 bases and 6 bases respectively, with 16 bases between them. The CDR3 sequence is 14 residues long. In DNA form, the CDR3 reads TGTGCCAGCAGTATCGGGGTTGTTGGCTCTGAAGCTTTCTTT. This encodes CASSIGVVGSEAFF.

Ten or more counts support this clonotype. The chain couples TRBV2 to TRBJ1-2; D is uncertain. This CDR3 comprises 16 residues. Germline V lookup: CDR1 SNHLY, CDR2 FYNNEI. Trimming stripped 2 bases from V and 2 bases from J, with 15 bases between. CDR3 sequence (DNA): TGTGCCAGCAGTGAACTAAGGAGGATCAAAAACTATGGCTACACCTTC. This translates into CASSELRRIKNYGYTF.

This clonotype was detected ten times or more. Since no conserved phenylalanine or tryptophan closes the CDR3, a read error is the likely cause. The CDR3 coding sequence is TGTGCCAGCAGCGGAGACGGGACAGGGGGGAACACTGAAGCTTTCCTT. It specifies CASSGDGTGGNTEAFL. The V call is TRBV7-8, the J call TRBJ1-1; 11 bases fit TRBD1. Germline CDR1 reads SGHVS; CDR2 reads FQNEAQ. The V segment lost 5 bases and the J segment 1 base; nucleotides outside the gene matches: 6. The CDR3 has 16 residues.

The sample holds many counts of this clonotype. CDR3 loop: CATSDPRGRKVGELFF. The CDR3 DNA is TGTGCCACCAGTGATCCCAGGGGGCGGAAGGTCGGGGAGCTGTTTTTT. V gene TRBV24-1 combines with J gene TRBJ2-2; 8 bases map to TRBD1. Germline loops: CDR1 KGHDR, CDR2 SFDVKD. V dropped 3 bases and J dropped 7; count of bases not matched to a gene: 9. The CDR3 runs 16 residues.

This clonotype was recorded at least ten times. The CDR3 protein is CASSYSSLSYEQYF. The CDR3, as DNA: TGTGCCAGCAGTTACTCGAGCCTTTCCTACGAGCAGTACTTC. The V call is TRBV6-5, the J call TRBJ2-7, with D hard to call. The CDR3 consists of 14 residues. The V gene lost 0 bases and the J gene lost 1 base, with 7 bases spanning the gap. Germline V gene lookup returns CDR1 MNHEY and CDR2 SVGAGI.

This clonotype was seen many times. This chain links TRBV15 with TRBJ1-5, with unresolved D. Deletions cut 1 base from V and 0 bases from J, with 10 bases between. Per the germline V gene, CDR1 is LNHNV and CDR2 is YYDKDF (reference sequence). The CDR3 extends over 16 amino acids. The CDR3 loop reads CATSRGWGYSNQPQHF. In DNA form, the CDR3 reads TGTGCCACCAGCAGAGGGTGGGGTTATAGCAATCAGCCCCAGCATTTT.

This clonotype has at least ten counts. The J gene is TRBJ2-2, the V gene TRBV28; 14 nucleotides align to TRBD2. The CDR3 loop spans 16 amino acids. Per the germline V gene, CDR1 is MDHEN and CDR2 is SYDVKM. Unmatched junction bases numbered 5, after V lost 5 bases and J lost 6 bases. CDR3 sequence: CASSLGTSGSPGELFF. The CDR3 coding sequence is TGTGCCAGCAGTCTAGGGACTAGCGGGAGTCCCGGGGAGCTGTTTTTT.

This clonotype was observed many times. This sequence joins TRBV12-3 or TRBV12-4 and TRBJ1-5, with D possibly TRBD1 on 6 matching bases. The V end lost 8 bases, the J end lost 4 bases, and 18 bases lay between the germline ends. This CDR3 region has 15 residues. The CDR3 reads CASRPGGRINQPQHF. The CDR3 region has the DNA TGTGCCAGCCGGCCTGGGGGGCGCATTAATCAGCCCCAGCATTTT.